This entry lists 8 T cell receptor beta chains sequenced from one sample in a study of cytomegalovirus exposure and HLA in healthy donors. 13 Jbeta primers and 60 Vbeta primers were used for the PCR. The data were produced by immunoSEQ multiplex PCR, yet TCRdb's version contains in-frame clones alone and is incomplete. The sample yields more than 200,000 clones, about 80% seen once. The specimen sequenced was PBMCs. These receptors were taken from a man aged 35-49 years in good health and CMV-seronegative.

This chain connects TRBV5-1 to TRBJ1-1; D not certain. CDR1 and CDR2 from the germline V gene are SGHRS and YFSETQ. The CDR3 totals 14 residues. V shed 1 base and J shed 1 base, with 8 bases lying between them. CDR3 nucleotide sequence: TGCGCCAGCAGCTTGAGCTCTCGGAACACTGAAGCTTTCTTT. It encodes CASSLSSRNTEAFF.

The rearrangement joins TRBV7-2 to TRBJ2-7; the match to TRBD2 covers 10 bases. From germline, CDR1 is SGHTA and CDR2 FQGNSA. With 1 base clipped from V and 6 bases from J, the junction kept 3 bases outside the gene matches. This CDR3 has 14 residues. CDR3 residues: CASSLVLAGVEQYF. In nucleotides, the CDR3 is TGTGCCAGCAGCTTAGTTCTAGCGGGAGTCGAGCAGTACTTC.

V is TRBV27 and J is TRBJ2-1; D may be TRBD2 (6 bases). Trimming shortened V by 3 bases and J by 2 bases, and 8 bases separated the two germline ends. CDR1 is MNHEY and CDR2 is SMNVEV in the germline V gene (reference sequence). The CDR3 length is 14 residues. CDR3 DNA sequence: TGTGCCAGCAGTTTGGAGGGGCCCTACAATGAGCAGTTCTTC. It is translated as CASSLEGPYNEQFF.

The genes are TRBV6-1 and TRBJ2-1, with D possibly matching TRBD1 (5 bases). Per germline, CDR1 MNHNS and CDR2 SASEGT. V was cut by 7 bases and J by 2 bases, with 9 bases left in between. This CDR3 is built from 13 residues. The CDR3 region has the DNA TGTGCCAGCAAGGGGCAGACCTACAATGAGCAGTTCTTC. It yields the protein CASKGQTYNEQFF.

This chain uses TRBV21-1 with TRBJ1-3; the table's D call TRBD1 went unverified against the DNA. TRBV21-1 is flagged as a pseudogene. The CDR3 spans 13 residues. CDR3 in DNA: TGTGCCAGCAGCACGGCAGGGTGGAACACCATATATTTT. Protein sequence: CASSTAGWNTIYF.

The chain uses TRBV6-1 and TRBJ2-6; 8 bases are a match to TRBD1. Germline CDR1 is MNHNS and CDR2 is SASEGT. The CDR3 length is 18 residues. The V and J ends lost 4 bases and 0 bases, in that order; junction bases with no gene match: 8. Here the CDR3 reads CASSGQDRVSSGANVLTF. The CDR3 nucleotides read TGTGCCAGCAGTGGCCAGGACAGGGTTAGCTCTGGGGCCAACGTCCTGACTTTC.

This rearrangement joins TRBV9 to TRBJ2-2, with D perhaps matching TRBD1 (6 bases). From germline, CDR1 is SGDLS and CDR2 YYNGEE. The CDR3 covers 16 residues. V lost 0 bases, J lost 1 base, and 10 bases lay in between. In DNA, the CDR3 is TGTGCCAGCAGCGTAGGAGGACAGATGAACACCGGGGAGCTGTTTTTT. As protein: CASSVGGQMNTGELFF. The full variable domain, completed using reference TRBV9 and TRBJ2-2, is DSGVTQTPKHLITATGQRVTLRCSPRSGDLSVYWYQQSLDQGLQFLIQYYNGEERAKGNILERFSAQQFPDLHSELNLSSLELGDSALYFCASSVGGQMNTGELFFGEGSRLTVL.

This CDR3 reads CASSGTGVPYEQYF. The CDR3 region has the DNA TGCGCCAGCAGCGGGACAGGTGTGCCCTACGAGCAGTACTTC. The chain joins TRBV5-1 to TRBJ2-7, with 8 bases that match TRBD1. The CDR3 is 14 residues long. V shed 4 bases and J 2 bases; nucleotides not matched to a gene: 5. Germline values: CDR1 SGHRS, CDR2 YFSETQ.